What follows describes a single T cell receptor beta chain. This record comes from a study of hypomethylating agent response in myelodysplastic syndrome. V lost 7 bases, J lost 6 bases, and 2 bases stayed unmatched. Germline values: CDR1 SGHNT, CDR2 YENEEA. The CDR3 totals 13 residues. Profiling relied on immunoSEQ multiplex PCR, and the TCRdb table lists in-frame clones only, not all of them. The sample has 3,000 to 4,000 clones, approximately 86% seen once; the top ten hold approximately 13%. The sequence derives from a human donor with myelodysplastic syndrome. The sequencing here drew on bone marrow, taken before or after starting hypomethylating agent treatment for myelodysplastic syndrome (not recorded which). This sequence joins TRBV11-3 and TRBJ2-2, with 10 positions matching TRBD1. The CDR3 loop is CASKGTGAGELFF. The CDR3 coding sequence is TGTGCCAGCAAGGGGACAGGGGCCGGGGAGCTGTTTTTT.